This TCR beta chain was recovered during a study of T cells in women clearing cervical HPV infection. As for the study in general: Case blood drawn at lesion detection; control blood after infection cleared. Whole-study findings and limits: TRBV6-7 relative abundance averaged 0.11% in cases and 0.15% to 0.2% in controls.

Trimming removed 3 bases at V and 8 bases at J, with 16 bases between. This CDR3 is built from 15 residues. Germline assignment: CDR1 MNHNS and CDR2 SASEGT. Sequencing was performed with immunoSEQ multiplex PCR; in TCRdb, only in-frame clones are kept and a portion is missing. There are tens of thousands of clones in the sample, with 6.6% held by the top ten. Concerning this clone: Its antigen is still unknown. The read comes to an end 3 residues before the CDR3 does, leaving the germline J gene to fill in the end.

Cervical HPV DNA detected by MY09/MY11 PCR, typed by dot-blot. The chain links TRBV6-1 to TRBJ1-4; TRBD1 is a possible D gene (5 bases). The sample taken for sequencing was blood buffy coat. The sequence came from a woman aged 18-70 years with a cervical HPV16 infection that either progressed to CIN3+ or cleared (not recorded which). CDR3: CASSELAGKGEKLFF. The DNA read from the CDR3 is TGTGCCAGCAGTGAGTTGGCAGGGAAGGGGGAAAAA.